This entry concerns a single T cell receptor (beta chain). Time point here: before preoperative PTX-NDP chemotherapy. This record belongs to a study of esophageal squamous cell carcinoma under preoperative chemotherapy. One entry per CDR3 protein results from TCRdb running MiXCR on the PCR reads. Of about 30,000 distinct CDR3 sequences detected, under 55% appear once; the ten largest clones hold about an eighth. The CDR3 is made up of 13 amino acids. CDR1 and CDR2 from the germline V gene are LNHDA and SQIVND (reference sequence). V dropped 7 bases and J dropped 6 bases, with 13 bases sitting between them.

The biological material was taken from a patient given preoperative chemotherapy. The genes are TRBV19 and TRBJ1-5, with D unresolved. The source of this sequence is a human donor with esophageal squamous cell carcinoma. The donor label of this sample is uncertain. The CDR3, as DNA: TGTGCCAGTACCCGTGCGGGAGGTCAGCCCCAGCATTTT. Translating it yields CASTRAGGQPQHF.